The present TCR beta chain was sequenced within a study of T cell repertoires in cytomegalovirus infection. The wider study: An indication of both CMV infection and matching HLA type came from public TCR beta signatures.

From the reads, TCRdb called clonotypes with MiXCR, one entry per CDR3 protein. The sample holds about 51,000 distinct CDR3 sequences; around 20% are singletons and the top ten take about 30%. This clonotype was found a few times. Its target is not known. The V gene's germline CDR1 is SGHTA and CDR2 FQGNSA. With V trimmed by 5 bases and J by 0 bases, 16 bases remained unmatched. The CDR3 covers 19 residues. Study conclusions and caveats: The cumulative frequency of public TCR beta families distinguished individuals who carried CMV together with the relevant HLA. The ex vivo response was dominated by HLA-C-restricted CMV-specific TCR beta clonotypes.

Sample: CD8+ T cells from cultured PBMCs, taken from culture after CMV antigen stimulation. The genes are TRBV7-2 and TRBJ2-3; TRBD2 matches at 8 bases. This receptor was obtained from a human donor in good health (CMV status not recorded). Some clones in this sample may be carry-over from other donors' samples. The CDR3 here is CASSQRPLSGGRSTDTQYF. In nucleotides, the CDR3 is TGTGCCAGCAGCCAACGTCCCCTCAGCGGGGGTAGGAGCACAGATACGCAGTATTTT.